This T cell receptor beta chain was identified in a study of shared T cell receptors in the human thymus. The CDR3 spans 15 residues. Trimming shortened V by 0 bases and J by 4 bases, and 12 bases separated the two germline ends. Germline V gene data show CDR1 as LGHNA and CDR2 as YSLEER. Profiling relied on immunoSEQ multiplex PCR, and the TCRdb table lists in-frame clones only, not all of them. The data contain hundreds of thousands of clones, roughly 88% of them singletons. This clone was recorded a few times. This sample was shared with a second study, whose subject was human thymus T cells. That source reports: Resections were taken during corrective heart surgery, and the thymus tissue came from these. Thymic and blood repertoires appeared to display a bias in their usage of V and J genes. Thymic repertoires of unrelated individuals were reported in related research to overlap highly.

The sequenced sample was thymocytes. The chain combines TRBV4-3 with TRBJ1-2; perhaps TRBD1 as D (5 bases). The receptor was derived from a boy under three years old with a congenital heart defect. CDR3 in DNA: TGCGCCAGCAGCCAAGAAGGGGAAACGAGCTATGGCTACACCTTC. This codes for CASSQEGETSYGYTF.